A selection of T cell receptor beta chains follows, all from one sample in a study of human T cells and chemical hapten exposure. TCRdb reanalysed the RACE reads using MiXCR and keeps one entry per CDR3 protein. The data contain about 260,000 distinct CDR3 sequences, about 9% of them singletons. Source: whole blood, taken in connection with sensitization to the hapten diphenylcyclopropenone (DPC). The receptors here all came from a middle-aged woman with alopecia areata. Some clones in this sample may be carry-over from other donors' samples. CDR3s include the opening cysteine and the closing phenylalanine or tryptophan. The D gene is left open where the match is weak. Where a row states a size, it is once, few, many or the class of an expanded clone; other rows omit it.

TRBV20-1	TRBJ2-3	TRBD2	few	CSASGTSGTSTDTQYF	TGCAGTGCTAGCGGGACTAGCGGGACTAGCACAGATACGCAGTATTTT
TRBV28	TRBJ2-7	-	many	CASSRRALYEQYF	TGTGCCAGCAGTCGCCGGGCCCTCTACGAGCAGTACTTC
TRBV11-2	TRBJ2-7	-	few	CASSLMGQTSTYEQYF	TGTGCCAGCAGCTTAATGGGACAGACTAGTACTTACGAGCAGTACTTC
TRBV20-1	TRBJ2-7	-	few	CSARGHTVSYEQYF	TGCAGTGCTAGGGGGCACACAGTATCCTACGAGCAGTACTTC
TRBV5-1	TRBJ2-5	-	few	CASSLAPPETQYF	TGCGCCAGCAGCTTGGCACCCCCAGAGACCCAGTACTTC
TRBV3-1	TRBJ2-5	-	-	CASSQMETQYF	TGTGCCAGCAGCCAAATGGAGACCCAGTACTTC
TRBV7-8	TRBJ2-4	-	few	CASSLYGHLYF	TGTGCCAGCAGCTTATACGGGCACCTATACTTC
TRBV6-5	TRBJ2-3	TRBD1	-	CASSYGQALSTDTQYF	TGTGCCAGCAGTTACGGACAGGCCCTTAGCACAGATACGCAGTATTTT
TRBV6-5	TRBJ1-2	TRBD1	few	CASSTHRGAYGYTF	TGTGCCAGCAGCACCCACAGGGGTGCCTATGGCTACACCTTC
TRBV5-5	TRBJ2-2	TRBD1	many	CASSPGTDTGELFF	TGTGCCAGCAGCCCCGGGACAGACACCGGGGAGCTGTTTTTT
TRBV28	TRBJ2-7	-	-	CASSSGSAYEQYF	TGTGCCAGCAGTTCGGGATCGGCCTACGAGCAGTACTTC
TRBV12-3/TRBV12-4	TRBJ2-7	-	-	CASSGQGGSYEQYF	TGTGCCAGCAGTGGACAGGGAGGGTCCTACGAGCAGTACTTC
TRBV4-3	TRBJ2-4	-	many	CASSQGVGLAKNIQYF	TGCGCCAGCAGCCAAGGGGTCGGCCTAGCCAAAAACATTCAGTACTTC
TRBV10-3	TRBJ2-2	-	few	CAISESRGAGELFF	TGTGCCATCAGTGAGTCGAGGGGAGCCGGGGAGCTGTTTTTT
TRBV28	TRBJ2-3	TRBD1	-	CASSLLPGQGPDTQYF	TGTGCCAGCAGTTTACTTCCGGGACAGGGCCCAGATACGCAGTATTTT
TRBV29-1	TRBJ2-4	-	-	CSVGESGNIQYF	TGCAGCGTAGGAGAGTCTGGAAACATTCAGTACTTC
TRBV21-1	TRBJ2-3	-	-	CASSKDHFLDTQYF	TGTGCCAGCAGCAAAGATCATTTCCTAGATACGCAGTATTTT
TRBV7-2	TRBJ2-5	-	-	CASSLVEGETQYF	TGTGCCAGCAGCTTAGTTGAGGGTGAGACCCAGTACTTC
TRBV7-2	TRBJ2-7	TRBD2	-	CASSPRGGSTYEQYF	TGTGCCAGCAGCCCGCGGGGCGGGAGTACCTACGAGCAGTACTTC
TRBV10-3	TRBJ2-7	TRBD2	-	CAIMSNGLAGIYEQYF	TGTGCCATCATGTCTAACGGACTAGCGGGGATCTACGAGCAGTACTTC
TRBV12-3/TRBV12-4	TRBJ1-5	-	few	CASSPSGQGQPQHF	TGTGCCAGCAGCCCCAGCGGGCAGGGTCAGCCCCAGCATTTT
TRBV7-2	TRBJ2-1	TRBD1	-	CASSSMGQIYNEQFF	TGTGCCAGCAGCTCAATGGGACAGATCTACAATGAGCAGTTCTTC
TRBV30	TRBJ2-1	-	many	CAWSRRAHGEQFF	TGTGCCTGGAGTCGTCGGGCCCACGGTGAGCAGTTCTTC
TRBV7-8	TRBJ1-5	-	-	CASSLGAGSHSNQPQHF	TGTGCCAGCAGCTTAGGGGCAGGATCCCATAGCAATCAGCCCCAGCATTTT